This TCR beta chain was sequenced during a study of T cell responses to AZD1222 COVID-19 vaccine (dated by TCRdb to the early 2020s). Regarding the research as a whole: TCR sequencing was performed for about 240 trial participants, of whom roughly 200 were given two doses of AZD1222 and some 26 were given two doses of MenACWY control vaccine. Enrollment into the trials was organized by age into subgroups of 18-55, 56-69 and 70-plus years, and those subgroups contained about 150, 27 and 61 TCR-sequenced participants, respectively. On the study overall, not on this receptor specifically: Nearly half of unique spike-specific TCRs reportedly recognized epitopes outside regions mutated in the B.1.351 and B.1.1.7 variants. No day 14 peak-response samples were available, so repertoires were characterized only after the peak T cell response. Participants were mostly white British and included more females than males, and it was suggested by the authors that clonal diversity may have been underestimated. After two AZD1222 doses, spike-specific TCR breadth and depth were significantly higher than at day 0 and than in MenACWY recipients. Conclusions about previously exposed vaccinees are limited because only a handful of AZD1222 recipients were SARS-CoV-2 seropositive at baseline. Vaccine-associated CD4 TCRs spanned the whole spike protein, with dominant responses in regions 160-218 and 743-854. The 56-69-year group was small, and its depth increase did not reach significance, likely because of low power.

The germline V gene yields SQVTM for CDR1 and ANQGSEA for CDR2. The CDR3 spans 13 residues, from the cysteine through the phenylalanine. The kept DNA is CDR3 alone, 39 bases in frame from the first base. V and J are truncated by 6 bases and 2 bases respectively, leaving an intervening sequence of 14 bases. The CDR3 regions of human TCRbeta chains were analyzed by immunosequencing. Turning to the authors' computational methods: TCRs in the repertoires were compared against a reference library of SARS-CoV-2-specific TCRs that had been generated with the MIRA antigen-specificity platform. Breadth was defined as the fraction of unique TCRs that were SARS-CoV-2-associated. Depth was defined as the fraction of total T cells that were SARS-CoV-2-associated. Using the MIRA data, each spike-specific TCR was mapped to the spike region that the TCR reacts to and placed in a CD4 or CD8 class. Log10-transformed breadth and depth values were compared by one-way ANOVA with Sidak's multiple comparisons tests. TCRdb retrieved this table from immuneACCESS and kept in-frame rearrangements only. Not all clones are present; in checked studies, unresolved V genes account for under half, and no reason is known for the remainder. The V and J calls and clone size come from that table; D and trimming were worked out from the DNA. Recorded for this sample are about 140,000 clones; around 90% of them occurred a single time. Clones ranked in the top ten supply under 2% of the sample.

As regards this clone: What this receptor recognizes is not known. Base quality data are lacking; no much larger clone is found one base away.

The time point label of this sample denotes: about 28 days (+/-7) after the second vaccine dose. Because spike-specific TCR depth and breadth did not differ between the two schedules, AZD1222 recipients who got a second dose at roughly 4 weeks were pooled with those who got a second dose at roughly 12 weeks. The vaccinee samples were drawn from two UK trials, COV001 and COV002, one of which was a single-blind randomized controlled phase 2/3 trial testing AZD1222 (ChAdOx1 nCoV-19) in healthy adults. Trial participant PBMC samples were collected at day 0 and day 28 after the second dose for TCRbeta chain sequencing.

The specimen was peripheral blood, collected 28 days after the second AZD1222 dose. The sequence was collected from an adult who received the AZD1222 COVID-19 vaccine. The chain is made from TRBV29-1 and TRBJ2-7, and perhaps TRBD2 as D gene, on 5 matching bases. Here is the DNA: TGCAGCGTCCGAAACCCGGGAACCTACGAGCAGTACTTC. This sequence encodes CSVRNPGTYEQYF.